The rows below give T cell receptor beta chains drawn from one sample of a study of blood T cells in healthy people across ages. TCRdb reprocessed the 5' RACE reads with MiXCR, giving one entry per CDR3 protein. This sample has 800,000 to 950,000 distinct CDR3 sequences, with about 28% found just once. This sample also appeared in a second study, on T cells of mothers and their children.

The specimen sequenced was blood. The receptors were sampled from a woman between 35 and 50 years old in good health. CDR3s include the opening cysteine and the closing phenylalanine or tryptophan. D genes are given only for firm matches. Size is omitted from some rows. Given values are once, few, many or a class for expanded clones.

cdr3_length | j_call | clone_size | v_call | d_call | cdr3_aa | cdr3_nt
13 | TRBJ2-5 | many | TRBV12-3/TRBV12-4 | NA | CASGLGSSRTQYF | TGTGCCAGCGGCTTGGGAAGTTCTCGGACCCAGTACTTC
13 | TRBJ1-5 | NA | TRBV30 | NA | CAWGRDSNQPQHF | TGTGCCTGGGGGAGGGACAGCAATCAGCCCCAGCATTTT
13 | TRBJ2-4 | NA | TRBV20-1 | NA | CSASAQPKNIQYF | TGCAGTGCTAGTGCACAGCCCAAAAACATTCAGTACTTC
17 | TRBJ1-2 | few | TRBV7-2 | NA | CASSLVPRASRGSGYTF | TGTGCCAGCAGCTTAGTCCCGAGGGCGAGCAGGGGAAGTGGCTACACCTTC
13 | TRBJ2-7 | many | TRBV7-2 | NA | CASSLAGNCEQYF | TGTGCCAGCAGCTTAGCGGGCAACTGCGAGCAGTACTTC
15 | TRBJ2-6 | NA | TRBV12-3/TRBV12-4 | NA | CASSLLGTGANVLTF | TGTGCCAGCAGTTTATTGGGGACTGGGGCCAACGTCCTGACTTTC
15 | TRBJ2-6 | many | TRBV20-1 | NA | CSARNSDSGANVLTF | TGCAGTGCTAGAAATAGCGACTCTGGGGCCAACGTCCTGACTTTC
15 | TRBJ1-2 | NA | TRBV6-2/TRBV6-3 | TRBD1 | CASSYTGTGGGGYTF | TGTGCCAGCAGTTACACCGGGACAGGGGGTGGAGGCTACACCTTC
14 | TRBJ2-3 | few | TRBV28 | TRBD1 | CASSFQDRDDTQYF | TGTGCCAGCAGTTTCCAGGACAGGGATGATACGCAGTATTTT
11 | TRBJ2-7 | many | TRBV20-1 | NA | CSASRQGEQYF | TGCAGTGCTAGTAGGCAGGGCGAGCAGTACTTC